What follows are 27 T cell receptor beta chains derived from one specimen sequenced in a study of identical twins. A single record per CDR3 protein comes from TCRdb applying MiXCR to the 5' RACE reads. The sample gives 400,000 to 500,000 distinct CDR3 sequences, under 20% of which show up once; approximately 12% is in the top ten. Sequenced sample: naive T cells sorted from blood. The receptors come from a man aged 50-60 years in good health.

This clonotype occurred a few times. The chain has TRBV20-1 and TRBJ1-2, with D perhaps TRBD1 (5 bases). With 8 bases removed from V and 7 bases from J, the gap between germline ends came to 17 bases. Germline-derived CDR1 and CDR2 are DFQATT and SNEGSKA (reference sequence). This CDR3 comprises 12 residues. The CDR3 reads CSTPLGTLGYTF. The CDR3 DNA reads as TGCAGTACCCCACTAGGGACTCTTGGCTACACCTTC.

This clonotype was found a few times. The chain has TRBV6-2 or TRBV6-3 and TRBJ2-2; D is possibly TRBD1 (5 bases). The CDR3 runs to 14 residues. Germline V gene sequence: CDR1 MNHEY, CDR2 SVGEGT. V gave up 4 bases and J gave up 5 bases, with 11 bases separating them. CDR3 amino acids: CASSWGIGTGELFF. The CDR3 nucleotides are TGTGCCAGCAGTTGGGGCATAGGGACCGGGGAGCTGTTTTTT.

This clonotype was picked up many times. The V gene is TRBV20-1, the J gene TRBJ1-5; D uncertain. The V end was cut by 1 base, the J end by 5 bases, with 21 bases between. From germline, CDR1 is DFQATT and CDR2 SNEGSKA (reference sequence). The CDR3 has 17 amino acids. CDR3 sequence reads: CSARATRARVSDQPQHF. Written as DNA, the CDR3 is TGCAGTGCTAGAGCCACGCGAGCGCGAGTATCTGATCAGCCCCAGCATTTT.

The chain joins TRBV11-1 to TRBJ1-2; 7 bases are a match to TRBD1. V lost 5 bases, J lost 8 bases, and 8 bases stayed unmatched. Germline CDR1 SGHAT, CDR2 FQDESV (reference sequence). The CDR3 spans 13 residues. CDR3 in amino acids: CASSPDRVMGYTF. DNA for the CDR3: TGTGCCAGCAGCCCTGACAGGGTAATGGGCTACACCTTC.

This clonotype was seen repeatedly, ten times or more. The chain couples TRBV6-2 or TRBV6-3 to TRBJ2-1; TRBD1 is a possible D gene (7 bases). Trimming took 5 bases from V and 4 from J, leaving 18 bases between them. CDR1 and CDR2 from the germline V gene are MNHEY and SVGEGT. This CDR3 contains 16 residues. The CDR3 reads CASSIQGGGNYNEQFF. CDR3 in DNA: TGTGCCAGCAGTATTCAGGGGGGAGGAAATTACAATGAGCAGTTCTTC.

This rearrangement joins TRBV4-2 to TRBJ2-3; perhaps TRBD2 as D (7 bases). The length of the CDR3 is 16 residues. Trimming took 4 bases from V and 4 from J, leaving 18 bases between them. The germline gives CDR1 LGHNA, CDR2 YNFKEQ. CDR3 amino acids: CASSPLKGGEADTQYF. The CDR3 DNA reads TGTGCCAGCAGCCCGCTTAAGGGGGGGGAAGCAGATACGCAGTATTTT.

For the CDR3, the DNA is TGTGCCAGTAGTATTACGGGCTTCTATCAGCCCCAGCATTTT. Encoded protein: CASSITGFYQPQHF. The J gene is TRBJ1-5, the V gene TRBV19, with no clear D. Trimming took off 3 bases at V and 5 bases at J, with 11 bases between the two ends. CDR3 length: 14 amino acids. Germline CDR1 LNHDA, CDR2 SQIVND (reference sequence). Supplemented by reference TRBV19 and TRBJ1-5, the full variable domain reads DGGITQSPKYLFRKEGQNVTLSCEQNLNHDAMYWYRQDPGQGLRLIYYSQIVNDFQKGDIAEGYSVSREKKESFPLTVTSAQKNPTAFYLCASSITGFYQPQHFGDGTRLSIL.

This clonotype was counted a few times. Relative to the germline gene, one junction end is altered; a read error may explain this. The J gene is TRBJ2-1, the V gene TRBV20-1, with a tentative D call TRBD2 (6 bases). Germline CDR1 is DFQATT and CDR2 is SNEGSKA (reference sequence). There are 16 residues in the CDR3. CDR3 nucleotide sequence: TGCAGTGCTACCCAGTCCGGGAGTAGGGTCTACAGTGAGCAGTTCTTC. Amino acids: CSATQSGSRVYSEQFF.

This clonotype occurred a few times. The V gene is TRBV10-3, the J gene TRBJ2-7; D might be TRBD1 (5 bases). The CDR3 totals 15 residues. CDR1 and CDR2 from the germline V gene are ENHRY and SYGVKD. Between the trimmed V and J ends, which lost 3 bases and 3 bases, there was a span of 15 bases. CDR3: CAISEGATIFYEQYF. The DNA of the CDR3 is TGTGCCATCAGTGAAGGGGCCACGATATTCTACGAGCAGTACTTC.

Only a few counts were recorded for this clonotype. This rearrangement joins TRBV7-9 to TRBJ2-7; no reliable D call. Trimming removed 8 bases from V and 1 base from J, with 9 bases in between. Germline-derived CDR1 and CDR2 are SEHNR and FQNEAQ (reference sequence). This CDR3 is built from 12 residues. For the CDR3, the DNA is TGTGCCAGCGCTGGGAAATCCTACGAGCAGTACTTC. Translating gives CASAGKSYEQYF.

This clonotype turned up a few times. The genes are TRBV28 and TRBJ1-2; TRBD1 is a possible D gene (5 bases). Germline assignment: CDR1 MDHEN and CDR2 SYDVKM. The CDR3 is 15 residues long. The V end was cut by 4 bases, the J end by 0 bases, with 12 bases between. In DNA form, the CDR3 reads TGTGCCAGCAGTTCGCAGGGCGGAGCTAACTATGGCTACACCTTC. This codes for CASSSQGGANYGYTF.

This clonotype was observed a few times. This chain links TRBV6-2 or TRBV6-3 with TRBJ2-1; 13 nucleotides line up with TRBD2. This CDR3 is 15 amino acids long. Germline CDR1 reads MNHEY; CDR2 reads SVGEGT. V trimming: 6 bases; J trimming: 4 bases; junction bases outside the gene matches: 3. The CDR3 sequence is CASRTSGGEYNEQFF. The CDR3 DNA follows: TGTGCCAGCAGAACTAGCGGGGGGGAGTACAATGAGCAGTTCTTC.

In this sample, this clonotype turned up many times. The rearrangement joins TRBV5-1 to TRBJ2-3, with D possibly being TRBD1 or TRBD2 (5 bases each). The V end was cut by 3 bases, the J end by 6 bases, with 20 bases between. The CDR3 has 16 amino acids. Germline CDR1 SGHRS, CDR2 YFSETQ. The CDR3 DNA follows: TGCGCCAGCAGCTCCCCTCCGGGACGGGCGATGGATACGCAGTATTTT. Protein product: CASSSPPGRAMDTQYF.

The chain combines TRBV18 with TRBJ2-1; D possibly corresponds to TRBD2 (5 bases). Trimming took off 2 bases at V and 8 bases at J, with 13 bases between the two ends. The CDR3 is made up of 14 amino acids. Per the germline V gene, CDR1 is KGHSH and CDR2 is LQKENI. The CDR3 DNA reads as TGTGCCAGCTCACCAAAGGACTTGGGGTATGAGCAGTTCTTC. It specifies CASSPKDLGYEQFF.

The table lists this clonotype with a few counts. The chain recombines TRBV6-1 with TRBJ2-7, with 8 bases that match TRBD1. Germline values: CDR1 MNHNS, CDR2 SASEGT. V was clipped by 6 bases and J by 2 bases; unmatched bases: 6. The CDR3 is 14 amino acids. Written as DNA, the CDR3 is TGTGCCAGCAGCCACGGGGACAGGCCCTACGAGCAGTACTTC. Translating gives CASSHGDRPYEQYF.

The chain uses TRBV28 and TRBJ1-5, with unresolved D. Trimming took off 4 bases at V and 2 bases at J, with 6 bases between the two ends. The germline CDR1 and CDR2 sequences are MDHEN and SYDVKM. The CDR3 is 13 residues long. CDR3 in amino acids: CASSSGGNQPQHF. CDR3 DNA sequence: TGTGCCAGCAGTTCAGGCGGCAATCAGCCCCAGCATTTT.

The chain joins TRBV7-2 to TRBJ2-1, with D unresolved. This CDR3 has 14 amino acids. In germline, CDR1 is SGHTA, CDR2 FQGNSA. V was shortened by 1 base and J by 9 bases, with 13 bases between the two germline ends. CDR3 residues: CASSLGPLRIEQFF. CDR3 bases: TGTGCCAGCAGCTTAGGGCCTCTGAGGATTGAGCAGTTCTTC.

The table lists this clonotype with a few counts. DNA of the CDR3: TGCGCCAGCAGCCAAGTCGGGGAGCTGTTTTTT. This codes for CASSQVGELFF. The chain couples TRBV4-1 to TRBJ2-2; D remains unclear. Germline lookup yields CDR1 MGHRA and CDR2 YSYEKL. CDR3 length: 11 residues. With 1 base removed from V and 7 bases from J, the gap between germline ends came to 1 base.

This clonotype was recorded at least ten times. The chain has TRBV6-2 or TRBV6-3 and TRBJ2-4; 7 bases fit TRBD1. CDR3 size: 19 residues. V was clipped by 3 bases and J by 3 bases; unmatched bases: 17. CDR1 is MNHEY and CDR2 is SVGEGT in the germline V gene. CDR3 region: CASSYPISLDRDGKNIQYF. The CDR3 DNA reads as TGTGCCAGCAGTTATCCTATAAGCCTTGACAGGGACGGCAAAAACATTCAGTACTTC.

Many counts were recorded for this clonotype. CDR3 DNA: TGTGCCAGCAGCTTTAACAGGGGCTACGAGCAGTACTTC. The encoded protein is CASSFNRGYEQYF. The V call is TRBV11-2, the J call TRBJ2-7, with 7 bases matching TRBD1. Trimming at V came to 3 bases and at J to 3 bases, leaving 2 bases not matched to a gene. The germline gives CDR1 SGHAT, CDR2 FQNNGV. The CDR3 has 13 amino acids.

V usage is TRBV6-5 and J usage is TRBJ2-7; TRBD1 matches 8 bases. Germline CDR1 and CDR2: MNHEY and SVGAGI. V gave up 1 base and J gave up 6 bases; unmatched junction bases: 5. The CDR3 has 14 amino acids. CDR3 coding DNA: TGTGCCAGCAGTTACTTAGGACAGGGAAGCGAGCAGTACTTC. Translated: CASSYLGQGSEQYF.

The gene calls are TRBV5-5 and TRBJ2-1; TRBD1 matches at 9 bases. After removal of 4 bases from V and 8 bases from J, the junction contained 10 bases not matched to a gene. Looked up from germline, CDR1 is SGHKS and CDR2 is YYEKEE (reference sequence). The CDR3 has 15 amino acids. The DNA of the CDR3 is TGTGCCAGCAGCAGTTACAGGGGGCGCAAGGATGAGCAGTTCTTC. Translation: CASSSYRGRKDEQFF.

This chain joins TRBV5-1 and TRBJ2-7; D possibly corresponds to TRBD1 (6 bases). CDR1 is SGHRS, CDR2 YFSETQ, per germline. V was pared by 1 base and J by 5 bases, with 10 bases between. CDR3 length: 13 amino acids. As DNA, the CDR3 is TGCGCCAGCAGCTTGACAGGGTTCAACGAGCAGTACTTC. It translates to CASSLTGFNEQYF. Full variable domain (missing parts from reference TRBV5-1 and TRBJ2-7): KAGVTQTPRYLIKTRGQQVTLSCSPISGHRSVSWYQQTPGQGLQFLFEYFSETQRNKGNFPGRFSGRQFSNSRSEMNVSTLELGDSALYLCASSLTGFNEQYFGPGTRLTVT.

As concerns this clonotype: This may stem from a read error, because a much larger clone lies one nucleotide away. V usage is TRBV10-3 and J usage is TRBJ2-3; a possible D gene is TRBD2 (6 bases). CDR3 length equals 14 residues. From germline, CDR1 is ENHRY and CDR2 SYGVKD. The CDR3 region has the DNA TGTACCATCAGGCCGGGAGCTCAGATGGATACGCAGTATTTT. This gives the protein CTIRPGAQMDTQYF.

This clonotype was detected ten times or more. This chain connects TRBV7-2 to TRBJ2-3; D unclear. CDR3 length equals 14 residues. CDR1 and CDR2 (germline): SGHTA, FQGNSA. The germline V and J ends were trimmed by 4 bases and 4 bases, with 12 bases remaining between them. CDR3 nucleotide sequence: TGTGCCAGCAGCTCCGCTGGACGTGCAGATACGCAGTATTTT. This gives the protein CASSSAGRADTQYF.

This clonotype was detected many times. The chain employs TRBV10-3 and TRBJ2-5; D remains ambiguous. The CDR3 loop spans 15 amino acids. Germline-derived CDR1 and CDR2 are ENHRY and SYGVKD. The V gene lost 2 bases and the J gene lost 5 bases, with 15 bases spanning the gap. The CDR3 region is CAISEAVLATETQYF. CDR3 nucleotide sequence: TGTGCCATCAGTGAGGCGGTCCTCGCCACCGAGACCCAGTACTTC.

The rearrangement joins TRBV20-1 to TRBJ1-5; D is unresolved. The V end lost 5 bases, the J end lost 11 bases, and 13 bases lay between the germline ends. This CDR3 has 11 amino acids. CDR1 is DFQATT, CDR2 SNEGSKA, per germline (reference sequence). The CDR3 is CSAAPGWTQHF. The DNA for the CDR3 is TGCAGTGCTGCACCAGGCTGGACCCAGCATTTT.